This TCR beta chain came from a study of blood T cell repertoires in COVID-19. The overall study: Italy, Spain and the United States were the sources of the convalescent and acute COVID-19 samples. T cells, B-cell-depleted T cells, or PBMCs supplied cDNA or gDNA.

Profiled with immunoSEQ multiplex PCR; TCRdb holds only in-frame clones, not every one. Among approximately 21,000 clones listed, 75% to 90% were seen once. Germline V CDR1 and CDR2: SGHRS, YFSETQ. V dropped 4 bases and J dropped 2 bases, with 12 bases sitting between them. The CDR3 has 14 amino acids. The chain carries TRBV5-1 and TRBJ2-5, with TRBD1 as a possible D gene (6 bases). Sequenced input: peripheral blood. This clonotype was obtained from a man between 65 and 80 years old with active COVID-19. CDR3 sequence (DNA): TGCGCCAGCAGCCCGGGACAACCTCAAGAGACCCAGTACTTC. Its translation is CASSPGQPQETQYF.